Below are 25 T cell receptor beta chains sequenced from a single sample in a study of blood T cell repertoires in COVID-19. Assay used: immunoSEQ multiplex PCR; TCRdb lists only in-frame clones, some missing. Of about 300,000 clones in the sample, about four fifths were seen once. The sequencing input was peripheral blood. Source of these receptors: a woman in her fifties or sixties with acute or convalescent COVID-19.

This clone was seen many times. One junction end does not reproduce the germline sequence, and a read error may be involved. At the DNA level, this CDR3 is encoded by other sequences in the same sample as well. This chain uses TRBV5-1 with TRBJ1-1, with D possibly TRBD1 on 6 matching bases. Germline V gene data show CDR1 as SGHRS and CDR2 as YFSETQ. This CDR3 spans 14 amino acids. CDR3 protein: CASSLDSMNTEAFF. CDR3 nucleotide sequence: TGCGCCAGCAGTTTGGACAGCATGAACACTGAAGCTTTCTTT.

The V gene is TRBV6-5, the J gene TRBJ1-5; 7 bases are a match to TRBD1. From germline, CDR1 is MNHEY and CDR2 SVGAGI. This CDR3 is 13 amino acids long. Trimming took 6 bases from V and 5 from J; bases not matched to a gene: 4. This CDR3 reads CASRGTAHQPQHF. Here the CDR3 DNA reads TGTGCCAGCAGAGGGACAGCCCATCAGCCCCAGCATTTT.

The V gene is TRBV7-3, the J gene TRBJ2-1; D might be TRBD2 (6 bases). There are 14 residues in the CDR3. The V end lost 1 base, the J end lost 6 bases, and 10 bases lay between the germline ends. Per the germline V gene, CDR1 is SGHTA and CDR2 is FQGTGA. The CDR3 is CASSLNVGGNEQFF. As DNA, the CDR3 is TGTGCCAGCAGCTTAAACGTGGGGGGCAATGAGCAGTTCTTC.

The chain is built from TRBV24-1 and TRBJ2-2, with 8 nucleotides matching TRBD1. In germline, CDR1 is KGHDR, CDR2 SFDVKD. V lost 6 bases to trimming and J lost 7 bases; unmatched junction nucleotides: 9. This CDR3 contains 15 residues. The CDR3 region has the DNA TGTGCCACCAGTCAAGGACAGGGTGGGCACGGGGAGCTGTTTTTT. Amino acids: CATSQGQGGHGELFF.

This chain links TRBV5-5 with TRBJ2-5; 8 bases match TRBD2. V gave up 3 bases and J gave up 1 base; unmatched junction bases: 8. The germline V gene has CDR1 SGHKS and CDR2 YYEKEE (reference sequence). The CDR3 loop spans 16 amino acids. The CDR3 nucleotides are TGTGCCAGCAGCTCCAGAAGAGCGGGGGTCCAAGAGACCCAGTACTTC. It specifies CASSSRRAGVQETQYF.

This chain uses TRBV7-9 with TRBJ2-1; 8 positions agree with TRBD1. Unmatched junction bases numbered 11, after V lost 7 bases and J lost 15 bases. There are 12 residues in the CDR3. Germline-derived CDR1 and CDR2 are SEHNR and FQNEAQ (reference sequence). The CDR3 bases are TGTGCCAGCACCTCCCAACAGGGGGGCGGGTTCTTC. Its translation: CASTSQQGGGFF.

The rearrangement uses TRBV7-2 and TRBJ2-5; D perhaps matches TRBD1 (6 bases). Germline CDR1 and CDR2: SGHTA and FQGNSA. Trimming removed 5 bases from V and 1 base from J, with 8 bases in between. The CDR3 spans 13 residues. CDR3 sequence (DNA): TGTGCCAGCAGCCGGGACACCCAAGAGACCCAGTACTTC. Its protein is CASSRDTQETQYF.

The V gene is TRBV29-1, the J gene TRBJ1-5; a possible D gene is TRBD1 (6 bases). Trimming left V 6 bases short and J 0 bases short, with 12 bases between. Germline V gives CDR1 SQVTM, CDR2 ANQGSEA. This CDR3 comprises 14 residues. The CDR3 nucleotides read TGCAGCGTAAAGACAGGATCTAGCAATCAGCCCCAGCATTTT. Translated: CSVKTGSSNQPQHF.

This rearrangement joins TRBV9 to TRBJ1-6; 10 nucleotides agree with TRBD1. CDR3 length: 18 amino acids. The junction had 15 bases not matched to a gene; V was cut back by 3 bases and J by 9 bases. Germline CDR1 reads SGDLS; CDR2 reads YYNGEE. The CDR3: CASSGAPGQGPGTSPLHF. The CDR3 DNA sequence: TGTGCCAGCAGCGGTGCCCCGGGACAGGGGCCGGGAACTTCACCCCTCCACTTT.

This chain connects TRBV7-2 to TRBJ2-5; the match to TRBD2 covers 9 bases. CDR1 is SGHTA and CDR2 is FQGNSA in the germline V gene. J gave up 4 bases and V 5 bases, and 14 bases lay outside the gene matches. This CDR3 has 17 residues. The CDR3 region is CASSPERGGRGVETQYF. As DNA, the CDR3 is TGTGCCAGCAGCCCGGAGCGTGGCGGGAGGGGTGTAGAGACCCAGTACTTC.

This CDR3 reads CASSPQGVEYNEQFF. In DNA form, the CDR3 reads TGTGCCAGCAGCCCACAGGGGGTTGAGTACAATGAGCAGTTCTTC. The genes are TRBV11-1 and TRBJ2-1; 8 bases align to TRBD1. This CDR3 has 15 residues. Germline V CDR1 and CDR2: SGHAT, FQDESV (reference sequence). V was pared by 5 bases and J by 4 bases, with 7 bases of the junction left unmatched.

This clone showed up just a few times. The V gene is TRBV6-2 or TRBV6-3, the J gene TRBJ2-7, with 7 bases matching TRBD1. The V gene's germline CDR1 is MNHEY and CDR2 SVGEGT. V was pared by 2 bases and J by 2 bases, with 3 bases of the junction left unmatched. This CDR3 contains 14 residues. CDR3 in amino acids: CASSYRDRTYEQYV. The CDR3 region has the DNA TGTGCCAGCAGTTACCGGGACAGAACCTACGAGCAGTACGTC.

This clone is a singleton in its sample. V is TRBV6-5 and J is TRBJ2-7, with D unresolved. This CDR3 comprises 13 residues. The V and J ends lost 5 bases and 0 bases respectively, with 8 bases between them. Looked up from germline, CDR1 is MNHEY and CDR2 is SVGAGI. This CDR3 reads CASSQTNSYEQYF. The CDR3 region has the DNA TGTGCCAGCAGTCAGACAAACTCCTACGAGCAGTACTTC.

The genes are TRBV2 and TRBJ2-1; 10 bases map to TRBD1. Per the germline V gene, CDR1 is SNHLY and CDR2 is FYNNEI. V gave up 6 bases and J gave up 5 bases; unmatched junction bases: 7. The CDR3 is 15 amino acids. CDR3 loop: CASRADRGHDNEQFF. The CDR3 nucleotides read TGTGCCAGCAGAGCTGACAGGGGGCATGACAATGAGCAGTTCTTC. Combining the CDR3 with reference TRBV2 and TRBJ2-1 gives the whole variable domain EPEVTQTPSHQVTQMGQEVILRCVPISNHLYFYWYRQILGQKVEFLVSFYNNEISEKSEIFDDQFSVERPDGSNFTLKIRSTKLEDSAMYFCASRADRGHDNEQFFGPGTRLTVL.

This clone was recorded once. The chain uses TRBV25-1 and TRBJ1-5, with D maybe TRBD1 (5 bases). Germline V CDR1 and CDR2: MGHDK, SYGVNS. CDR3 size: 13 residues. The V end lost 4 bases, the J end lost 10 bases, and 14 bases lay between the germline ends. The CDR3 region is CASSGLWGEPQHF. DNA for the CDR3: TGTGCCAGCAGTGGACTCTGGGGGGAACCCCAGCATTTT.

The chain couples TRBV9 to TRBJ2-5, with a weak D call TRBD1 (5 bases). Trimming pared 0 bases from V and 5 bases from J, leaving 14 bases between. Germline loops: CDR1 SGDLS, CDR2 YYNGEE. This CDR3 contains 15 residues. CDR3: CASSVEGRVGETQYF. The CDR3 nucleotides read TGTGCCAGCAGCGTAGAGGGCAGGGTGGGGGAGACCCAGTACTTC. Combining the CDR3 with reference TRBV9 and TRBJ2-5 gives the whole variable domain DSGVTQTPKHLITATGQRVTLRCSPRSGDLSVYWYQQSLDQGLQFLIQYYNGEERAKGNILERFSAQQFPDLHSELNLSSLELGDSALYFCASSVEGRVGETQYFGPGTRLLVL.

The V and J genes are TRBV7-7 and TRBJ2-1; 10 nucleotides line up with TRBD1. CDR1 and CDR2 (germline): SSHAT, FNYEAQ (reference sequence). V trimming: 5 bases; J trimming: 7 bases; junction bases outside the gene matches: 2. The CDR3 runs to 13 residues. CDR3 amino acids: CASSPGQGNEQFF. DNA for the CDR3: TGTGCCAGCAGCCCGGGACAGGGGAATGAGCAGTTCTTC. The full variable domain, with the rest looked up from reference TRBV7-7 and TRBJ2-1, is GAGVSQSPRYKVTKRGQDVTLRCDPISSHATLYWYQQALGQGPEFLTYFNYEAQPDKSGLPSDRFSAERPEGSISTLTIQRTEQRDSAMYRCASSPGQGNEQFFGPGTRLTVL.

The genes are TRBV7-9 and TRBJ2-2, with a possible D match to TRBD1 (6 bases). Per the germline V gene, CDR1 is SEHNR and CDR2 is FQNEAQ (reference sequence). The V and J ends lost 7 bases and 3 bases respectively, with 6 bases between them. The CDR3 consists of 12 residues. The CDR3 DNA is TGTGCCAGCACAGGGGACACCGGGGAGCTGTTTTTT. Translating gives CASTGDTGELFF.

This rearrangement joins TRBV9 to TRBJ2-1; possibly TRBD2 for D (7 bases). The CDR3 runs to 13 residues. The germline gives CDR1 SGDLS, CDR2 YYNGEE. Trimming left V 0 bases short and J 15 bases short, with 16 bases between. The CDR3 coding sequence is TGTGCCAGCAGCGTAGAAGGGGGGGCAGGGATGTTCTTC. Residues: CASSVEGGAGMFF.

The chain recombines TRBV7-9 with TRBJ2-7; TRBD2 might be the D (9 bases). V was pared by 5 bases and J by 6 bases, with 20 bases between. Germline assignment: CDR1 SEHNR and CDR2 FQNEAQ (reference sequence). The CDR3 runs to 15 residues. The CDR3 region has the DNA TGTGCCAGCAGCACAGGGGGTTCAGCGGGAGGCGAGCAGTACTTC. Translation: CASSTGGSAGGEQYF.

The chain uses TRBV24-1 and TRBJ1-5; 10 positions match TRBD1. The ends lost 5 bases at V and 11 bases at J; junction bases unmatched: 8. CDR3 size: 14 residues. Per germline, CDR1 KGHDR and CDR2 SFDVKD. The CDR3 loop reads CATSGRQGAKAQHF. Here the CDR3 DNA reads TGTGCCACCAGTGGTCGACAGGGGGCGAAGGCCCAGCATTTT.

The chain joins TRBV18 to TRBJ2-3; D might be TRBD2 (5 bases). The CDR3 has 16 amino acids. Germline CDR1 is KGHSH and CDR2 is LQKENI. The V gene lost 5 bases and the J gene lost 8 bases, with 23 bases spanning the gap. Here the CDR3 DNA reads TGTGCCAGCTCATCCCAGGACTTAACTCAAGGAGGTACGCAGTATTTT. It specifies CASSSQDLTQGGTQYF.

For the CDR3, the DNA is TGTGCCAGCAGGAGTATCCGTCACACTGAAGCTTTCTTT. Its translation is CASRSIRHTEAFF. The V and J genes are TRBV6-5 and TRBJ1-1; D not resolved. Looked up from germline, CDR1 is MNHEY and CDR2 is SVGAGI. The CDR3 has 13 residues. V gave up 6 bases and J gave up 3 bases, with 11 bases separating them.

This chain uses TRBV7-2 with TRBJ2-1; 9 bases match TRBD2. CDR1 and CDR2 (germline): SGHTA, FQGNSA. The trim removed 0 bases at V and 8 bases at J, leaving 8 bases unmatched. The CDR3 is 16 amino acids. CDR3 loop: CASSLARRGGKDEQFF. In DNA form, the CDR3 reads TGTGCCAGCAGCTTAGCGAGGCGGGGGGGCAAGGATGAGCAGTTCTTC.

The chain is built from TRBV5-6 and TRBJ2-1; no clear D. Germline loops: CDR1 SGHDT, CDR2 YYEEEE. The ends were cut back, 0 bases at V and 10 bases at J, with 8 bases in the middle. This CDR3 is 12 amino acids long. CDR3 in amino acids: CASSLVSQEQFF. The CDR3 bases are TGTGCCAGCAGCTTGGTAAGCCAAGAGCAGTTCTTC.